Sequencing of this T cell receptor beta chain was carried out in a study of control samples from healthy donors and cancer patients. The CDR3 is made up of 14 amino acids. CDR1 and CDR2 (germline): SGHKS, YYEKEE (reference sequence). The V end lost 0 bases, the J end lost 6 bases, and 12 bases lay between the germline ends. This table comes from immunoSEQ multiplex PCR, and its TCRdb copy is limited to in-frame clones, with some not included. In the table there are around 99,000 clones, less than 95% of which are singletons. Sequenced: blood. The sequence was collected from a human donor in good health. The donor label of this sample is uncertain. The chain is built from TRBV5-5 and TRBJ1-1, with no clear D. CDR3 region: CASSLVSGRSEAFF. CDR3 nucleotide sequence: TGTGCCAGCAGCTTGGTTTCTGGGAGATCTGAAGCTTTCTTT.